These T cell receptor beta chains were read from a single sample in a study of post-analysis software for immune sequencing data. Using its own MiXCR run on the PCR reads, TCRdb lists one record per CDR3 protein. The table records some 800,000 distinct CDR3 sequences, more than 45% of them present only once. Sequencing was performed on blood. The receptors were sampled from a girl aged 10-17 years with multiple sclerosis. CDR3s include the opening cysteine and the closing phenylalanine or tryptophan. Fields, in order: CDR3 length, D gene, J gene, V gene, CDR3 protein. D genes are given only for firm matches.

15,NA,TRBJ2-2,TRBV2,CASSEGPTHKGELFF
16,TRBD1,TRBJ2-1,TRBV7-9,CASIYRRDRGSDEQFF
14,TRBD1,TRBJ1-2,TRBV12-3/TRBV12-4,CASSLGGQNYGYTF
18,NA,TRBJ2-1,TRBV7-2,CASSLALGGGSSYNEQFF
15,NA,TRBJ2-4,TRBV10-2,CASSESGGAKNIQYF
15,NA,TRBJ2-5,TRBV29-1,CSVALGGDSQETQYF
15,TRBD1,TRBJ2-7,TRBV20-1,CSARDPRGISYEQYF
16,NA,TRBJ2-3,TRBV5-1,CASSLDRGMRTDTQYF
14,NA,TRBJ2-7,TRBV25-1,CASSPNRRTYEQYF
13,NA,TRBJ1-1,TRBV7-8,CASLTALNTEAFF
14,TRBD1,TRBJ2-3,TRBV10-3,CAIRAGGITDTQYF
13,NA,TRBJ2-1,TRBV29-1,CSVGAGGGNEQFF
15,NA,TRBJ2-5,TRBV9,CASSPTPQVQETQYF
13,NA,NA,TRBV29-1,CSVDDTESYEQYF
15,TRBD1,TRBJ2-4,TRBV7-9,CASSAAGTGTNIQYF
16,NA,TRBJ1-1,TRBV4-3,CASSQDLALGSTEAFF
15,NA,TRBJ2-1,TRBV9,CASSVGTGVYNEQFF
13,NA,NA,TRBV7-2,CASSVDYGGEQYF
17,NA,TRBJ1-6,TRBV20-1,CSARRDRRSSYNSPLHF
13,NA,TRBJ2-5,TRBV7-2,CANSLGGYNEQYF
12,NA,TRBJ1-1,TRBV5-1,CASRVTNTEAFF
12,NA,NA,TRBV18,CATSGGPREQYF
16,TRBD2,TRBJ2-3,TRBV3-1,CASSRVTSGGTDTQYF
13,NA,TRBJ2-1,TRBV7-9,CASSRRPVDEQFF
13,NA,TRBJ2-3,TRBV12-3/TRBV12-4,CASSPGGRDTQYF
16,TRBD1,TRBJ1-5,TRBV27,CASSLGTGGRNQPQHF
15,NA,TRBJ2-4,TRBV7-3,CASSLRSLGSYGQYF
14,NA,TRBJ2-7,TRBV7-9,CASSLDGTRYEQYF
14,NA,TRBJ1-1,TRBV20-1,CSARAPVGGTEAFF
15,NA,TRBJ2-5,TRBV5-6,CASSLELLGWETQYF
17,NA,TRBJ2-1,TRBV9,CASSVGWGQGIHNEQFF
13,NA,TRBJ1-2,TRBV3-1,CASSQVGFLGYTF
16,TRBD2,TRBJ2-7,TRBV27,CASSRDGLADTYEQYF
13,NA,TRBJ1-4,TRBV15,CATSRSGRRGLFF
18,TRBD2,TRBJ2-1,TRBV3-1,CASSQDLGPSGKSNEQFF
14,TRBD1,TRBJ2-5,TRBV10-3,CAISEDRVGETQYF
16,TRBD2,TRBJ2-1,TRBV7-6,CASSLIAGESYNEQFF
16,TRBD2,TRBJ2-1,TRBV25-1,CASSEFRREEGEQQFF
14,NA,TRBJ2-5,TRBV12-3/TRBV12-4,CASTPGRHQETQYF